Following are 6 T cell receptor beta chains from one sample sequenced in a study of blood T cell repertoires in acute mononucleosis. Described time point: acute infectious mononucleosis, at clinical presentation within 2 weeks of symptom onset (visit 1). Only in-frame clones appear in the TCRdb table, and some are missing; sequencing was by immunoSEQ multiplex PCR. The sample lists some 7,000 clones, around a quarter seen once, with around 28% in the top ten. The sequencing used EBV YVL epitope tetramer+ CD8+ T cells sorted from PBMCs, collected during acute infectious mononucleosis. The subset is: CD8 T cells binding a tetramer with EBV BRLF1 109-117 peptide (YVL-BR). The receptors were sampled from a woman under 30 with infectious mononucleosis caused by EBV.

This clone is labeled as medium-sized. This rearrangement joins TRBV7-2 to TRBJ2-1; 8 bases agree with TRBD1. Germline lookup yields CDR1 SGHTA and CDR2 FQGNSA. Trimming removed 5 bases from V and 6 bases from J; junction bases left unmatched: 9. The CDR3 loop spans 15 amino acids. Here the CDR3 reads CASSPDPTGVNEQFF. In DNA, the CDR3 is TGTGCCAGCAGCCCCGACCCGACAGGGGTCAATGAGCAGTTCTTC.

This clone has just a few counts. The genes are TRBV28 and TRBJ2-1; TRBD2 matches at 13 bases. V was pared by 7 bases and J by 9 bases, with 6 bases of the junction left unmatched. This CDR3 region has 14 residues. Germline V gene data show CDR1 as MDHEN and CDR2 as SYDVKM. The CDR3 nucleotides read TGTGCCAGCACAACTAGCGGGGGGGCCAGTGAGCAGTTCTTC. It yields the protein CASTTSGGASEQFF. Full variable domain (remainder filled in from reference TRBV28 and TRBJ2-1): DVKVTQSSRYLVKRTGEKVFLECVQDMDHENMFWYRQDPGLGLRLIYFSYDVKMKEKGDIPEGYSVSREKKERFSLILESASTNQTSMYLCASTTSGGASEQFFGPGTRLTVL.

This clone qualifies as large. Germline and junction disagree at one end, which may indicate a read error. CDR3 amino acids: CASSGSQETQYF. CDR3 sequence (DNA): TGTGCTAGCAGCGGGTCCCAAGAGACCCAGTACTTC. This sequence joins TRBV7-7 and TRBJ2-5; D may be TRBD2 (6 bases). The V gene's germline CDR1 is SSHAT and CDR2 FNYEAQ (reference sequence). The CDR3 loop spans 12 amino acids.

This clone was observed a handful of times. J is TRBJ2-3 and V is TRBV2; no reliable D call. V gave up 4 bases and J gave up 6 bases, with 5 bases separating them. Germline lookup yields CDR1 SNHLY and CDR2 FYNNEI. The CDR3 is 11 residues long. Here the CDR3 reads CASSVIDTQYF. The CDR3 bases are TGTGCCAGCAGTGTGATCGATACGCAGTATTTT.

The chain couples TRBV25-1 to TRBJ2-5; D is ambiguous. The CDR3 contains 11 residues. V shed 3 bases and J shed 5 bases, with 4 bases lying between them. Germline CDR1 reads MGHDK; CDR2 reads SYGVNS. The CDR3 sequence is CASSDFETQYF. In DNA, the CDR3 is TGTGCCAGCAGTGACTTCGAGACCCAGTACTTC.

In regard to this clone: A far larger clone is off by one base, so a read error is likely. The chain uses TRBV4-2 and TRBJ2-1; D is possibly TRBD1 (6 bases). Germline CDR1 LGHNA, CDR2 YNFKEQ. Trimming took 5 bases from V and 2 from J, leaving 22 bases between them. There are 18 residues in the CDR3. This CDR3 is CASSVRNRVGNPYNEQFF. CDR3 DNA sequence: TGTGCCAGCAGCGTCCGTAACAGGGTAGGGAACCCCTACAATGAGCAGTTCTTC.